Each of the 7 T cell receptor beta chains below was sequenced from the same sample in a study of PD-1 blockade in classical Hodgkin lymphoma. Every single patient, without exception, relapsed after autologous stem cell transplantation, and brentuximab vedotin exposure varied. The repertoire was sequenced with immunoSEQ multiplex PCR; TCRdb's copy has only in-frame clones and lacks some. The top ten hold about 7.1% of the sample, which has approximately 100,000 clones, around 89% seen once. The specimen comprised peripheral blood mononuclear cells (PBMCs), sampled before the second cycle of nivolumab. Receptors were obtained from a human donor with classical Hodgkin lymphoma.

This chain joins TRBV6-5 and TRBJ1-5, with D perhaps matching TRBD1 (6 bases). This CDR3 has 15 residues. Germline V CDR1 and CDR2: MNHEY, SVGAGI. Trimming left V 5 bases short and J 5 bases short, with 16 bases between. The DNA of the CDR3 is TGTGCCAGCAGTAAGGCAGGGAGGGGGTATCAGCCCCAGCATTTT. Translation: CASSKAGRGYQPQHF.

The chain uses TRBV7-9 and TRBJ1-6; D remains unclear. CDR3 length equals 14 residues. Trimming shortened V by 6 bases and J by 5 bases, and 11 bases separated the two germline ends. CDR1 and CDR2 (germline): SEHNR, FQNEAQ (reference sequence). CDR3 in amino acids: CASRSGADNSPLHF. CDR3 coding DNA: TGTGCCAGCAGAAGTGGAGCCGATAATTCACCCCTCCACTTT.

The CDR3 reads CASSTFYEQYF. The CDR3 DNA follows: TGTGCCAGCAGCACCTTCTACGAGCAGTACTTC. The chain links TRBV11-2 to TRBJ2-7; D gene unclear. The germline V and J ends were trimmed by 5 bases and 3 bases, with 5 bases remaining between them. This CDR3 spans 11 amino acids. Germline lookup yields CDR1 SGHAT and CDR2 FQNNGV.

In nucleotides, the CDR3 is TGTGCCAGCAGTTACGGGACAGGGGGGAACTATGGCTACACCTTC. Translation: CASSYGTGGNYGYTF. This chain links TRBV6-6 with TRBJ1-2, with 11 bases that match TRBD1. V was pared by 2 bases and J by 2 bases, with 1 base of the junction left unmatched. The CDR3 has 15 amino acids. Per the germline V gene, CDR1 is MNHNY and CDR2 is SVGAGI (reference sequence).

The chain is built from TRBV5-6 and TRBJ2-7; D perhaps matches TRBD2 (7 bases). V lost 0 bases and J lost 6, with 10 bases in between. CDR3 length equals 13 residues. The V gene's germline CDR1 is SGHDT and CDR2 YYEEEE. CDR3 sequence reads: CASSLVRGLEQYF. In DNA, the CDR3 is TGTGCCAGCAGCTTGGTGCGGGGGCTCGAGCAGTACTTC.

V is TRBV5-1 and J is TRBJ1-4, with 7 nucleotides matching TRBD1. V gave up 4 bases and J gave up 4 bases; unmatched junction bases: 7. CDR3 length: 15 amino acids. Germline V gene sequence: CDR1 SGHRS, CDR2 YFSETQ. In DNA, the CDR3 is TGCGCCAGCAGCCACTGGGACAGTCGTAATGAAAAACTGTTTTTT. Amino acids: CASSHWDSRNEKLFF.

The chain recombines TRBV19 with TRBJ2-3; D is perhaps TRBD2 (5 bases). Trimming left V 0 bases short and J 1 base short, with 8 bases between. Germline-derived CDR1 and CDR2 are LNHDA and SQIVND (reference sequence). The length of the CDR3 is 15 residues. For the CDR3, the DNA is TGTGCCAGTAGTATAGATTCGAGGGGCACAGATACGCAGTATTTT. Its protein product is CASSIDSRGTDTQYF.